Listed below are T cell receptor beta chains from one sample, sequenced in a study of OX40 agonist ivuxolimab in advanced cancers. The protocol was immunoSEQ multiplex PCR, while the TCRdb copy is restricted to in-frame clones and leaves out a portion. This table holds fewer than 14,000 clones, over 70% found once. The sample in question was CD4+ or CD8+ T cells sorted from blood, obtained in a trial of the OX40 agonist ivuxolimab. These receptors were obtained from an adult with an advanced solid tumor such as melanoma, head and neck, liver or kidney cancer. CDR3s include the opening cysteine and the closing phenylalanine or tryptophan. The D gene is left open where the match is weak. The size entry is marked missing in some rows and otherwise reads once, few, many or a size class.

D: -
V: TRBV13
size: -
J: TRBJ1-1
length: 12
CDR3: CASSLASYEAFF
DNA: TGTGCCAGCAGCTTAGCCAGTTATGAAGCTTTCTTT

D: -
V: TRBV11-2
size: -
J: TRBJ1-2
length: 13
CDR3: CASSFDSNYGYTF
DNA: TGTGCCAGCAGCTTTGATAGCAACTATGGCTACACCTTC

D: TRBD2
V: TRBV7-9
size: -
J: TRBJ2-3
length: 16
CDR3: CASRLLAGGGTDTQYF
DNA: TGTGCCAGCAGGTTACTAGCGGGGGGAGGCACAGATACGCAGTATTTT

D: -
V: TRBV5-4
size: -
J: TRBJ1-2
length: 14
CDR3: CASSYGTLSYGYTF
DNA: TGTGCCAGCAGTTATGGGACTCTGAGCTATGGCTACACCTTC

D: -
V: TRBV5-1
size: -
J: TRBJ1-6
length: 19
CDR3: CASHNTLGTWSSYNSPLHF
DNA: TGCGCCAGCCACAACACGTTGGGCACCTGGAGCTCCTATAATTCACCCCTCCACTTT

D: -
V: TRBV21-1
size: -
J: TRBJ1-3
length: 19
CDR3: CASSKRTRTYRGSKNTIYF
DNA: TGTGCCAGCAGCAAAAGAACTCGCACTTACAGGGGATCGAAGAACACCATATATTTT

D: -
V: TRBV11-1
size: -
J: TRBJ2-7
length: 15
CDR3: CASSLGGGVSYEQYF
DNA: TGTGCCAGCAGCTTAGGAGGGGGTGTGAGCTACGAGCAGTACTTC

D: -
V: TRBV27
size: -
J: TRBJ1-2
length: 14
CDR3: CASSPTIGNYGYTF
DNA: TGTGCCAGCAGTCCTACGATCGGCAACTATGGCTACACCTTC

D: -
V: TRBV5-4
size: -
J: TRBJ1-1
length: 14
CDR3: CASSPAGMNTEAFF
DNA: TGTGCCAGCAGCCCTGCTGGGATGAACACTGAAGCTTTCTTT

D: -
V: TRBV11-2
size: -
J: TRBJ1-4
length: 14
CDR3: CASSQVGFGEKLFF
DNA: TGTGCCAGCAGCCAAGTCGGGTTCGGAGAAAAACTGTTTTTT

D: -
V: TRBV4-1
size: -
J: TRBJ2-7
length: 15
CDR3: CASSQDGQNPHEQYF
DNA: TGCGCCAGCAGCCAAGATGGACAGAATCCCCACGAGCAGTACTTC

D: -
V: TRBV9
size: -
J: TRBJ2-3
length: 13
CDR3: CASSVEGTDTQYF
DNA: TGTGCCAGCAGCGTAGAAGGGACAGATACGCAGTATTTT

D: -
V: TRBV27
size: -
J: TRBJ2-1
length: 14
CDR3: CASSPGTTNNEQFF
DNA: TGTGCCAGCAGTCCCGGGACCACGAACAATGAGCAGTTCTTC

D: -
V: TRBV7-8
size: once
J: TRBJ1-1
length: 13
CDR3: CASSLFRGTEAFF
DNA: TGTGCCAGCAGCTTATTCAGGGGCACTGAAGCTTTCTTT

D: -
V: TRBV4-1
size: -
J: TRBJ2-7
length: 18
CDR3: CASSQDGPHERGAYEQYF
DNA: TGCGCCAGCAGCCAAGACGGGCCCCATGAACGAGGGGCCTACGAGCAGTACTTC

D: TRBD1
V: TRBV27
size: -
J: TRBJ1-2
length: 15
CDR3: CASSLTQGAQTGYTF
DNA: TGTGCCAGCAGTTTAACACAGGGGGCGCAGACTGGCTACACCTTC

D: TRBD2
V: TRBV30
size: -
J: TRBJ2-2
length: 15
CDR3: CAWKSSGVDTGELFF
DNA: TGTGCCTGGAAGTCTAGCGGGGTCGACACCGGGGAGCTGTTTTTT

D: TRBD2
V: TRBV7-6
size: -
J: TRBJ2-2
length: 16
CDR3: CASSPLGSGSTGELFF
DNA: TGTGCCAGCAGCCCGTTGGGTAGCGGGAGTACCGGGGAGCTGTTTTTT

D: TRBD2
V: TRBV7-7
size: -
J: TRBJ2-1
length: 15
CDR3: CASSLSGGGINEQFF
DNA: TGTGCTAGCAGTCTTAGCGGGGGGGGAATCAATGAGCAGTTCTTC

D: -
V: TRBV27
size: -
J: TRBJ2-5
length: 14
CDR3: CASSFEGGRETQYF
DNA: TGTGCCAGCAGTTTTGAGGGGGGGAGAGAGACCCAGTACTTC

D: TRBD2
V: TRBV5-1
size: -
J: TRBJ2-7
length: 14
CDR3: CASSLGGGSYEQYF
DNA: TGCGCCAGCAGCTTGGGGGGGGGATCCTACGAGCAGTACTTC

D: -
V: TRBV7-9
size: -
J: TRBJ2-7
length: 12
CDR3: CASSLGFYEQYF
DNA: TGTGCCAGCAGCTTGGGTTTTTACGAGCAGTACTTC

D: TRBD1
V: TRBV4-1
size: -
J: TRBJ2-5
length: 15
CDR3: CASSLLTGEGETQYF
DNA: TGCGCCAGCAGCCTTTTGACAGGGGAAGGCGAGACCCAGTACTTC